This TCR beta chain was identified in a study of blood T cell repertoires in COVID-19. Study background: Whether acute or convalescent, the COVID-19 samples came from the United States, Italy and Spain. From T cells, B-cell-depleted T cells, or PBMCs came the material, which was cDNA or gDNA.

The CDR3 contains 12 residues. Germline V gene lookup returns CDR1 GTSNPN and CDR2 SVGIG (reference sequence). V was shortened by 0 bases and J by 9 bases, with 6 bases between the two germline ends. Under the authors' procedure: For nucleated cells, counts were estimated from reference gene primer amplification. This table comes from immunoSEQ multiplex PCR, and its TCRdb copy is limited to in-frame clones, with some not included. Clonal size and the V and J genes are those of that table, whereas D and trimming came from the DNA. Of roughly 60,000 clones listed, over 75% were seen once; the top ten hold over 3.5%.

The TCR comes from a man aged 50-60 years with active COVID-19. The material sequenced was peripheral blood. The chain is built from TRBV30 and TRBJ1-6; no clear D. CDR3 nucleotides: TGTGCCTGGAGTGTAACTAGTTCACCCCTCCACTTT. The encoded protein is CAWSVTSSPLHF.